Following are 6 T cell receptor beta chains from one sample sequenced in a study of T-cell memory formation after mild COVID-19. One entry per CDR3 protein, called by TCRdb with MiXCR from the 5' RACE reads. The sample includes about 180,000 distinct CDR3 sequences, about 18% of them seen just once. Sequencing was done on a sample of PBMCs or a T cell subset sorted from them (not recorded which). The receptors were gathered from a man between 18 and 29 years old who had mild COVID-19 (a few samples of this study predate the infection). Cell type and time point are not known.

This clonotype was seen a few times. The chain is built from TRBV5-1 and TRBJ1-4; D not resolved. This CDR3 spans 12 amino acids. The ends were cut back, 4 bases at V and 8 bases at J, with 9 bases in the middle. CDR1 and CDR2 from the germline V gene are SGHRS and YFSETQ. CDR3 coding DNA: TGCGCCAGCAGCCCGGGATACGAAAAACTGTTTTTT. This codes for CASSPGYEKLFF.

This clonotype was seen a few times. The V gene is TRBV7-9, the J gene TRBJ2-4; 11 nucleotides agree with TRBD1. There are 18 residues in the CDR3. The V gene's germline CDR1 is SEHNR and CDR2 FQNEAQ (reference sequence). V lost 4 bases and J lost 0; bases outside the gene matches: 8. CDR3 sequence: CASSSRRDRGLAKNIQYF. The CDR3 coding sequence is TGTGCCAGCAGCTCCCGCCGGGACAGGGGGTTAGCCAAAAACATTCAGTACTTC.

The chain couples TRBV30 to TRBJ1-1; unclear D gene. Trimming shortened V by 5 bases and J by 5 bases, and 15 bases separated the two germline ends. The CDR3 sequence is 13 residues long. Per the germline V gene, CDR1 is GTSNPN and CDR2 is SVGIG (reference sequence). The CDR3 is CAWEGSLGTEAFF. The CDR3 DNA is TGTGCCTGGGAGGGTTCCCTGGGGACTGAAGCTTTCTTT.

J is TRBJ2-2 and V is TRBV5-1; D could derive from TRBD1 or TRBD2 (6 bases each). Germline CDR1 is SGHRS and CDR2 is YFSETQ. Trimming took off 5 bases at V and 2 bases at J, with 13 bases between the two ends. The CDR3 is 15 amino acids. CDR3 residues: CASRRGERNTGELFF. For the CDR3, the DNA is TGCGCCAGCAGGAGGGGGGAACGAAACACCGGGGAGCTGTTTTTT.

The CDR3 sequence is CASSQVTGYEQFF. CDR3 sequence (DNA): TGCGCCAGCAGCCAAGTAACGGGATATGAGCAGTTCTTC. The rearrangement uses TRBV4-3 and TRBJ2-1, with a possible D match to TRBD2 (5 bases). The CDR3 runs to 13 residues. CDR1 and CDR2 (germline): LGHNA, YSLEER. Between the trimmed V and J ends, which lost 1 base and 8 bases, there was a span of 9 bases.

V is TRBV11-2 and J is TRBJ2-6; tentatively, D is TRBD1 or TRBD2 (7 bases each). V gave up 5 bases and J gave up 4 bases, with 18 bases separating them. The CDR3 covers 17 residues. Germline V CDR1 and CDR2: SGHAT, FQNNGV. The CDR3: CASSPMGGGTGANVLTF. The CDR3 bases are TGTGCCAGCAGCCCCATGGGAGGGGGCACGGGGGCCAACGTCCTGACTTTC.